This TCR beta chain emerged from a study of technical replicates of blood from a handful of donors (dated by TCRdb to the late 2010s). Details on this clone: The antigen it binds to is not known. The record has no base qualities; no much larger clone is one base away.

V sheds 4 bases and J sheds 1 base, leaving 13 bases between their ends. Measured from the cysteine to the phenylalanine, the CDR3 is 15 residues long. Just CDR3 DNA is preserved here, 45 bases in frame from base 1. Via the germline V gene (reference sequence), CDR1 is LNHDA and CDR2 SQIVND. Libraries were prepared through the immunoSEQ multiplex PCR assay. The source is immuneACCESS, and TCRdb retained only in-frame sequences with V and J called. Part of the clones is not carried over; for the studies checked, unresolved V genes explain less than half of this, and the remainder is unexplained. The sample table shows 76,000 or so clones, and 91% are seen once. In total, the top ten clones hold approximately 0.25% of the sample.

The chain was built from TRBV19 and TRBJ1-1; TRBD1 is perhaps the D gene, given 6 matching bases. Sequenced material: T cells isolated from PBMCs. This receptor was taken from a human donor in good health. Here the CDR3 is given as CASSNGRRGNTEAFF. The DNA reads as follows: TGTGCCAGTAGTAACGGCCGCAGGGGGAACACTGAAGCTTTCTTT.